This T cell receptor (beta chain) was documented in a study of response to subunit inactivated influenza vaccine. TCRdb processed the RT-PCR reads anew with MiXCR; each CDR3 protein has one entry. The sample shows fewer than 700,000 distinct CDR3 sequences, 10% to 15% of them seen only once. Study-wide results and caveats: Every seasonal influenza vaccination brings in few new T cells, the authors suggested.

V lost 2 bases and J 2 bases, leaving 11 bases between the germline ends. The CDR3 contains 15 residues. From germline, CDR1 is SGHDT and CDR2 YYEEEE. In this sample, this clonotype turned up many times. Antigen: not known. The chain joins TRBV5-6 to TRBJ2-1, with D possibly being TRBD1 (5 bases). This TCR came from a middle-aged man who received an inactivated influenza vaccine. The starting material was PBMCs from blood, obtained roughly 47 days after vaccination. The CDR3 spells CASSFSQGPYNEQFF. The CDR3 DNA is TGTGCCAGCAGCTTTTCCCAGGGTCCCTACAATGAGCAGTTCTTC.